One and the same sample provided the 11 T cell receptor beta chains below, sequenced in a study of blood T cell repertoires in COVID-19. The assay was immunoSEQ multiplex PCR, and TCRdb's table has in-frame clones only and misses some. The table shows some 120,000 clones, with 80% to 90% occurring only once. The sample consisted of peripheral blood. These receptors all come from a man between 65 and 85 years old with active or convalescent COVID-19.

CDR3 residues: CAIRSSDRLTDTQYF. In DNA, the CDR3 is TGTGCCATCAGATCCTCGGACAGACTTACAGATACGCAGTATTTT. The genes are TRBV10-3 and TRBJ2-3, with D maybe TRBD1 (6 bases). The V end was cut by 6 bases, the J end by 3 bases, with 16 bases between. The germline V gene has CDR1 ENHRY and CDR2 SYGVKD. The CDR3 consists of 15 residues.

CDR3 region: CASTKPSSNYGYTF. In DNA form, the CDR3 reads TGTGCCAGCACCAAACCCAGTTCTAACTATGGCTACACCTTC. The chain uses TRBV6-5 and TRBJ1-2, with D unresolved. The CDR3 has 14 amino acids. V lost 7 bases and J 0 bases, leaving 12 bases between the germline ends. Per the germline V gene, CDR1 is MNHEY and CDR2 is SVGAGI.

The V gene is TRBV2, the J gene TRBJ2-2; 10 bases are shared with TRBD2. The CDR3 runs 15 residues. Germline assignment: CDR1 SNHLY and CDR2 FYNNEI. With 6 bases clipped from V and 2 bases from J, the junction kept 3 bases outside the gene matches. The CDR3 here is CASRILAGNTGELFF. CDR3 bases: TGTGCCAGCAGGATACTAGCGGGAAACACCGGGGAGCTGTTTTTT.

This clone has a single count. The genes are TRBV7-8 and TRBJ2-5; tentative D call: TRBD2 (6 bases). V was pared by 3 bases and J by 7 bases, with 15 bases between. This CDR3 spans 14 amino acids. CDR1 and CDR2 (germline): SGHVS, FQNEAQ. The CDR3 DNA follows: TGTGCCAGCAGCTTCTCCCAGCGGGCGGGGACCCAGTACTTC. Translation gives CASSFSQRAGTQYF. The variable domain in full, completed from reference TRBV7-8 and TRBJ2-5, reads GAGVSQSPRYKVAKRGQDVALRCDPISGHVSLFWYQQALGQGPEFLTYFQNEAQLDKSGLPSDRFFAERPEGSVSTLKIQRTQQEDSAVYLCASSFSQRAGTQYFGPGTRLLVL.

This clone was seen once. CDR3 in DNA: TGTGCCAGCAGACTGATTCAAGCTAACTATGGCTACACCTTC. This codes for CASRLIQANYGYTF. V usage is TRBV6-6 and J usage is TRBJ1-2, with D uncertain. Germline CDR1 and CDR2: MNHNY and SVGAGI (reference sequence). V was trimmed by 6 bases and J by 0 bases, leaving 11 bases between them. This CDR3 region has 14 residues.

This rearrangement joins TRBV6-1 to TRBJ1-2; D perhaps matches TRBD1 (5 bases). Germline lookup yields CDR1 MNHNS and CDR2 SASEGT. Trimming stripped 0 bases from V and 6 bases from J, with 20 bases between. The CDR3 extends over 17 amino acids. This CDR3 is CASSEALTRGGSDGYTF. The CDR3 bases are TGTGCCAGCAGTGAAGCGTTAACCCGGGGGGGATCGGATGGCTACACCTTC.

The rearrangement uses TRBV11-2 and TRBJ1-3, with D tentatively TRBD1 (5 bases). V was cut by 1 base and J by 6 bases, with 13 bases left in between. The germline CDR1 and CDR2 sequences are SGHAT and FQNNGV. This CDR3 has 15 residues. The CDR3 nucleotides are TGTGCCAGCAGCTTAGCCGCAGGGTGGATAAACACCATATATTTT. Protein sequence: CASSLAAGWINTIYF.

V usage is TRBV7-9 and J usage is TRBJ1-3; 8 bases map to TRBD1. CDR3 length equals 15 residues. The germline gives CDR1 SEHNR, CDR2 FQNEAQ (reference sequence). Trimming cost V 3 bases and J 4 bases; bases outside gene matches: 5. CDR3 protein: CASSLWTGTGNTIYF. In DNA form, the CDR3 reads TGTGCCAGCAGCTTGTGGACAGGGACGGGAAACACCATATATTTT.

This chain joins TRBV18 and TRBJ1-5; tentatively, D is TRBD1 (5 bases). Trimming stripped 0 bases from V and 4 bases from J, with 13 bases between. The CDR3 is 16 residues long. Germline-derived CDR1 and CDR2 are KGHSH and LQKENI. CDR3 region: CASSPPGGTVNQPQHF. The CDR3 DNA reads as TGTGCCAGCTCACCACCGGGGGGGACTGTTAATCAGCCCCAGCATTTT.

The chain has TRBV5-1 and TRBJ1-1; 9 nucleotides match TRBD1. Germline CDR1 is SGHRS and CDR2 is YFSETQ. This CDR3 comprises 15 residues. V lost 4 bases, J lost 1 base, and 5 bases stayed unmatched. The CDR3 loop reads CASSPGQGGNTEAFF. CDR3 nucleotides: TGCGCCAGCAGCCCGGGACAGGGCGGGAACACTGAAGCTTTCTTT.

CDR3 loop: CASSLRTSGTDTQYF. CDR3 sequence (DNA): TGCGCCAGCAGCTTAAGGACTAGCGGGACAGATACGCAGTATTTT. V and J are TRBV5-1 and TRBJ2-3, with 11 bases lining up with TRBD2. This CDR3 is built from 15 residues. Germline trimming cut 2 bases from V and 3 bases from J; bases unmatched to any gene: 2. CDR1 and CDR2 (germline): SGHRS, YFSETQ.